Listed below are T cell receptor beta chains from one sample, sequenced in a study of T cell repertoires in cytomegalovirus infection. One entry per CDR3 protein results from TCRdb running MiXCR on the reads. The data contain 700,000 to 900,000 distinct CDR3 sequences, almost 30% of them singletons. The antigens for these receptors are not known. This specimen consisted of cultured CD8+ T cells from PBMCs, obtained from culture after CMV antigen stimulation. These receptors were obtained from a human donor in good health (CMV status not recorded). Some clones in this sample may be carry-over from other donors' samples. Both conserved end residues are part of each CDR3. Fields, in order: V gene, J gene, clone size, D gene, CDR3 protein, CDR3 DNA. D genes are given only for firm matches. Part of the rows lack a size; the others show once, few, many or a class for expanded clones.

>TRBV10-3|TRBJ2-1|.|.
CAIAPQVSSYNEQFF
TGTGCCATCGCCCCACAGGTGAGCTCCTACAATGAGCAGTTCTTC
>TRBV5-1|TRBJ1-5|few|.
CASSLSFNQPQHF
TGCGCCAGCAGCTTGTCGTTTAATCAGCCCCAGCATTTT
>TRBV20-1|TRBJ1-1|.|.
CSARPEATNTEAFF
TGCAGTGCTAGACCGGAGGCAACGAACACTGAAGCTTTCTTT
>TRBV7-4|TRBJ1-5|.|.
CASSLLLGGRAQPQHF
TGTGCCAGCAGCTTATTACTCGGGGGGAGGGCACAGCCCCAGCATTTT
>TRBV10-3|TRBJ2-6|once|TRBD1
CAISGKQGSGANVLTF
TGTGCCATCAGTGGCAAACAGGGGTCTGGGGCCAACGTCCTGACTTTC
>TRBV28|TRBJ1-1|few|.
CASNWGQIAFF
TGTGCCAGCAATTGGGGACAAATAGCTTTCTTT
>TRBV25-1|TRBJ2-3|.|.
CASRQFFSTDTQYF
TGTGCCAGCAGACAGTTCTTTAGCACAGATACGCAGTATTTT
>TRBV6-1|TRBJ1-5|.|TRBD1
CASSQNPGQGAQPQHF
TGTGCCAGCAGTCAAAACCCGGGACAGGGCGCCCAGCCCCAGCATTTT
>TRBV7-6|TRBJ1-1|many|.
CASSMVEEAFF
TGTGCCAGCAGCATGGTCGAGGAAGCTTTCTTT
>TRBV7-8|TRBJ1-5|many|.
CASSPWANQPQHF
TGTGCCAGCAGCCCTTGGGCCAATCAGCCCCAGCATTTT
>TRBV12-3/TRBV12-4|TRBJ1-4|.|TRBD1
CASNDRGYNEKLFF
TGTGCCAGCAACGACAGGGGCTACAATGAAAAACTGTTTTTT
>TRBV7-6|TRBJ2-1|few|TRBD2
CASSGELAGDYNEQFF
TGTGCCAGCAGCGGTGAACTAGCGGGAGATTACAATGAGCAGTTCTTC
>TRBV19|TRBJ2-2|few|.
CAGLGGTGELFF
TGTGCCGGCCTGGGTGGCACCGGGGAGCTGTTTTTT
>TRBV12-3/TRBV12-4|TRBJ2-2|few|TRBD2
CASSQMAGGHTGELFF
TGTGCCAGCAGTCAAATGGCGGGAGGACACACCGGGGAGCTGTTTTTT
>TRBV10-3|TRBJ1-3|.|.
CAIRDILSGNTIYF
TGTGCCATCAGGGACATCCTCTCTGGAAACACCATATATTTT
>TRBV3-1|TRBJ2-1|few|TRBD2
CASSQGTSAYNEQFF
TGTGCCAGCAGCCAAGGGACTAGCGCCTACAATGAGCAGTTCTTC
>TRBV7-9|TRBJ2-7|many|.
CASSLAFYEQYF
TGTGCCAGCAGCTTAGCTTTCTACGAGCAGTACTTC
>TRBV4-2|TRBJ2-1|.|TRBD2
CASSQDSVAGPYNEQFF
TGTGCCAGCAGCCAAGATTCGGTAGCGGGGCCCTACAATGAGCAGTTCTTC
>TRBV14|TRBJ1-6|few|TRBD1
CASSQEGQGWNSPLHF
TGTGCCAGCAGCCAAGAGGGACAGGGGTGGAATTCACCCCTCCACTTT
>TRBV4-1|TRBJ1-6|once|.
CASSQGMVDPSPLHF
TGCGCCAGCAGCCAAGGGATGGTGGACCCCTCACCCCTCCACTTT
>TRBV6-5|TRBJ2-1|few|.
CASSPGGPNYNEQFF
TGTGCCAGCAGTCCCGGGGGGCCCAATTACAATGAGCAGTTCTTC
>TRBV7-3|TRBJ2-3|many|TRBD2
CASSPSGGASDTQYF
TGTGCCAGCAGCCCTAGCGGGGGGGCATCAGATACGCAGTATTTT
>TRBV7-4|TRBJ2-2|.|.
CASSTFSGSGTGELFF
TGTGCCAGCAGCACTTTTTCAGGGAGCGGAACCGGGGAGCTGTTTTTT
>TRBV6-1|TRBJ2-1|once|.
CASSEYDPNEQFF
TGTGCCAGCAGTGAATACGACCCCAATGAGCAGTTCTTC
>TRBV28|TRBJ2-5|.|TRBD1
CASSVLVDRVQETQYF
TGTGCCAGCAGTGTCCTGGTAGACAGGGTCCAAGAGACCCAGTACTTC
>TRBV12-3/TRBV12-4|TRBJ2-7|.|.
CASSEDYYEQYF
TGTGCCAGCAGTGAGGACTACTACGAGCAGTACTTC
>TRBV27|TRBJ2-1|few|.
CASSLLWTGSSDEQFF
TGTGCCAGCAGTTTATTGTGGACTGGTTCTTCGGATGAGCAGTTCTTC
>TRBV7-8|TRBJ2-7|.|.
CASSKGRAYEQYF
TGTGCCAGCAGCAAGGGACGGGCCTACGAGCAGTACTTC
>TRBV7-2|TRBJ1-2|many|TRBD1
CASLGTGGVYGYTF
TGTGCCAGCTTGGGGACAGGGGGCGTCTATGGCTACACCTTC
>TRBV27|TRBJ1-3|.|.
CASSLGAGNGNTIYF
TGTGCCAGCAGTTTAGGGGCAGGGAATGGAAACACCATATATTTT
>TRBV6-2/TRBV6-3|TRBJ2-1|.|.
CASSYTVDEQFF
TGTGCCAGCAGTTATACAGTGGATGAGCAGTTCTTC
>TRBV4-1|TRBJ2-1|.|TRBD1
CASSPRQGRYNEQFF
TGCGCCAGCAGCCCGAGACAGGGTCGCTACAATGAGCAGTTCTTC
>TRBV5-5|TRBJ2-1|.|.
CASSLVVAEQFF
TGTGCCAGCAGCTTGGTAGTGGCGGAGCAGTTCTTC
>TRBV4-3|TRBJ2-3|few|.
CASSQDRAPLSTDTQYF
TGCGCCAGCAGCCAAGATAGGGCCCCGTTGAGCACAGATACGCAGTATTTT
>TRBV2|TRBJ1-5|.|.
CASSESSPGHRIQPQHF
TGTGCCAGCAGTGAAAGTAGTCCGGGACACCGTATTCAGCCCCAGCATTTT
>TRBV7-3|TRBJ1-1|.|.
CASSPFRGRLTEAFF
TGTGCCAGCAGCCCCTTCAGGGGTAGGCTCACTGAAGCTTTCTTT
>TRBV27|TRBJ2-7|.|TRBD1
CASSVGTGRHEQYF
TGTGCCAGCAGCGTCGGGACAGGGCGCCACGAGCAGTACTTC
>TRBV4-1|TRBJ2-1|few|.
CASSQDWVGGLLAEQFF
TGCGCCAGCAGCCAAGATTGGGTGGGGGGCCTCTTGGCTGAGCAGTTCTTC
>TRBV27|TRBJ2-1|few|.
CASSPSGTIYNEQFF
TGTGCCAGCAGTCCCTCCGGGACCATATACAATGAGCAGTTCTTC
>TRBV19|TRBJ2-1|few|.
CASSHSGGEHTYNEQFF
TGTGCCAGTAGCCATTCTGGCGGGGAACACACTTACAATGAGCAGTTCTTC
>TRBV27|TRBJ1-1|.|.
CASSSGPTLNTEAFF
TGTGCCAGCAGTTCCGGGCCCACTTTGAACACTGAAGCTTTCTTT
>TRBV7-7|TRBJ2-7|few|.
CASSLGPLLGEQYF
TGTGCTAGCAGCTTAGGGCCCCTACTTGGCGAGCAGTACTTC
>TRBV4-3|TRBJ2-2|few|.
CASAPGHNTGELFF
TGCGCCAGCGCCCCGGGACATAACACCGGGGAGCTGTTTTTT
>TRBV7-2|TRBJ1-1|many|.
CASSFRGSPGTEAFF
TGTGCCAGCAGCTTCAGGGGTAGCCCCGGGACTGAAGCTTTCTTT
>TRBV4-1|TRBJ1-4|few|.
CASSQKSGTSNEKLFF
TGCGCCAGCAGCCAAAAGAGTGGGACCAGTAATGAAAAACTGTTTTTT